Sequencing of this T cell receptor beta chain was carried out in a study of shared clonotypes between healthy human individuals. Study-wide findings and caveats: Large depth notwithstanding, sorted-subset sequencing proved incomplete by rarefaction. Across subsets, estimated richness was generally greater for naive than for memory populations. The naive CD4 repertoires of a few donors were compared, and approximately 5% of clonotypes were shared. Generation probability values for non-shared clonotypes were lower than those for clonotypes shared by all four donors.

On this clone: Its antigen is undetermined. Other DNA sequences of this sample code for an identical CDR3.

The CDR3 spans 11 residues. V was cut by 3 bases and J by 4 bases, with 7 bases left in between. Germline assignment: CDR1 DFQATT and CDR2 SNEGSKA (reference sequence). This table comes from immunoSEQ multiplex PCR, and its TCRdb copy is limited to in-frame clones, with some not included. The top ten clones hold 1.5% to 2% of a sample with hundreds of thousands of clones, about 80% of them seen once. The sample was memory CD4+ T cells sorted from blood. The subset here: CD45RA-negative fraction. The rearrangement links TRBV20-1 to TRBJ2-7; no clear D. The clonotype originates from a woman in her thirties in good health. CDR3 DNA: TGCAGTGCTAGGCCCGATTACGAGCAGTACTTC. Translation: CSARPDYEQYF.